Listed below are T cell receptor beta chains from one sample, sequenced in a study of blood T cell repertoires in COVID-19. The method was immunoSEQ multiplex PCR; TCRdb's version includes in-frame clones alone and lacks a portion of them. The repertoire has 150,000 or so clones, 75% to 95% of them found once; the top ten carry roughly 0.54%. The sequenced sample consisted of peripheral blood. The receptors here all came from a middle-aged man with acute or convalescent COVID-19. Each CDR3 is given with its conserved first and last residue. D genes are given only for firm matches. Part of the rows lack a size; the others show once, few, many or a class for expanded clones.

TRBD1 - TRBJ1-2 TRBV9 TGTGCCAGCAGCGTTGATCCGGGACAGGCCCACTATGGCTACACCTTC CASSVDPGQAHYGYTF
- - TRBJ1-5 TRBV18 TGTGCCAGCTCACCAGGCAGCAATCAGCCCCAGCATTTT CASSPGSNQPQHF
TRBD2 - TRBJ2-4 TRBV5-1 TGCGCCAGCAGCTTGGTTAGCGGGACTACCTTAGCCAAAAACATTCAGTACTTC CASSLVSGTTLAKNIQYF
- few TRBJ1-6 TRBV11-2 TGTGCCAGCAGCTTAGCAGACTATAATTCACCCCTCCACTTT CASSLADYNSPLHF
- - TRBJ1-3 TRBV7-6 TGTGCCAGCAGCCCCCGACACGTAACTGGAAACACCATATATTTT CASSPRHVTGNTIYF
- - TRBJ2-1 TRBV7-3 TGTGCCAGCAGCTTAACTGGACTGTACAATGAGCAGTTCTTC CASSLTGLYNEQFF
- - TRBJ1-1 TRBV5-8 TGTGCCAGCAGCTTGTATAGGAACACTGAAGCTTTCTTT CASSLYRNTEAFF
- - TRBJ1-1 TRBV5-6 TGTGCCAGCAGCTTTTCAATGAACACTGAAGCTTTCTTT CASSFSMNTEAFF
TRBD1 - TRBJ2-1 TRBV5-4 TGTGCCAGCAGCTTGAAAAATCAGGGGGCTTACAATGAGCAGTTCTTC CASSLKNQGAYNEQFF
TRBD2 - TRBJ2-1 TRBV6-6 TGTGCCAGCTGGGTGATGGGCGGGAGTGGCAATGAGCAGTTCTTC CASWVMGGSGNEQFF
TRBD1 - TRBJ1-1 TRBV2 TGTGCCAGCAGTGTAAAGGGGGCCGGTACTGAAGCTTTCTTT CASSVKGAGTEAFF
- - TRBJ1-1 TRBV18 TGTGCCAGCTCACCACTCAGGGGTGGTTCTGAAGCTTTCTTT CASSPLRGGSEAFF
- - TRBJ2-3 TRBV12-1 TGTGCCAGCAGCCTCGGGGGCGGGGGGGCCACAGATACGCAGTATTTT CASSLGGGGATDTQYF
- - TRBJ2-3 TRBV4-3 TGCGCCAGCAGCCCGTACGGGGCAGATACGCAGTATTTT CASSPYGADTQYF
- once TRBJ2-2 TRBV3-1/TRBV3-2 TGTGCCAGCAGCCAAGACCCGGGTTCAGCGAACACCGGGGAGCTGTTTTTT CASSQDPGSANTGELFF
- - TRBJ2-2 TRBV4-1 TGCGCCAGCAGCCAAGAGCTGGCTAGCACGAACACCGGGGAGCTGTTTTTT CASSQELASTNTGELFF
- - TRBJ1-5 TRBV27 TGTGCCAGCAGACCCTCGGGGGGAGGTCAGCCCCAGCATTTT CASRPSGGGQPQHF
- - TRBJ1-1 TRBV14 TGTGCCAGCAGCCAAGGCTGGGGCGAAGCTTTCTTT CASSQGWGEAFF
- - TRBJ1-2 TRBV6-1 TGTGCCAGCAGTGAAGCGCCGACAGGAGCTAACTATGGCTACACCTTC CASSEAPTGANYGYTF
TRBD1 - TRBJ2-2 TRBV7-7 TGTGCTAGCAGCCCCCGACAGGGGGCGGGCACCGGGGAGCTGTTTTTT CASSPRQGAGTGELFF
- - TRBJ1-1 TRBV19 TGTGCCAGTAGTGGCCAGTTGAACACTGAAGCTTTCTTT CASSGQLNTEAFF
- - TRBJ2-5 TRBV2 TGTGCCAGCAGTACAGAACAAGAGACCCAGTACTTC CASSTEQETQYF
- - TRBJ1-2 TRBV4-3 TGCGCCAGCAGACCAGATCAGGCAGTACCTAACTATGGCTACACCTTC CASRPDQAVPNYGYTF